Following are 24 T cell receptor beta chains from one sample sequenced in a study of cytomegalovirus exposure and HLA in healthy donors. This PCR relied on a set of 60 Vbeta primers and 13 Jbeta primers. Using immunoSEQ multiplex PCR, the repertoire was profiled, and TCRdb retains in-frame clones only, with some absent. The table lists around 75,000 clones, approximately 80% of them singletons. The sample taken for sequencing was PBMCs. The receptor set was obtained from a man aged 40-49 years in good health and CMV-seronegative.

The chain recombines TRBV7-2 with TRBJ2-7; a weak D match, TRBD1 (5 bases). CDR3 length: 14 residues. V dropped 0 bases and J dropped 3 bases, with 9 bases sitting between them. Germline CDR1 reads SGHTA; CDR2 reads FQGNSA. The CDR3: CASSLAGVGYEQYF. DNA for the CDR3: TGTGCCAGCAGCTTAGCAGGGGTCGGCTACGAGCAGTACTTC.

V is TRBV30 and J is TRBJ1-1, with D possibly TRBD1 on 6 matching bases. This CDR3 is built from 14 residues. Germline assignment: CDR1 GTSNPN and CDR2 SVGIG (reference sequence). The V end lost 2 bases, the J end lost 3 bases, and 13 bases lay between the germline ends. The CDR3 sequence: CAWSYDRRDTEAFF. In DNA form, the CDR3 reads TGTGCCTGGAGTTACGACAGGCGGGACACTGAAGCTTTCTTT. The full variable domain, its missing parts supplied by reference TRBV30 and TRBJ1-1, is SQTIHQWPATLVQPVGSPLSLECTVEGTSNPNLYWYRQAAGRGLQLLFYSVGIGQISSEVPQNLSASRPQDRQFILSSKKLLLSDSGFYLCAWSYDRRDTEAFFGQGTRLTVV.

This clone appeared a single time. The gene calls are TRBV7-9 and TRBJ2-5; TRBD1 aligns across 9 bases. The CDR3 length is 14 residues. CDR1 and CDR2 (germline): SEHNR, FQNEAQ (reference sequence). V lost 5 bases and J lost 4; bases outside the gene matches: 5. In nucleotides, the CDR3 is TGTGCCAGCAGCCAACAGGGGGCTGTAGAGACCCAGTACTTC. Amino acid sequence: CASSQQGAVETQYF.

In DNA form, the CDR3 reads TGTGCCAGCAGCTCTAGCAGCAATCAGCCCCAGCATTTT. Its protein is CASSSSSNQPQHF. The genes are TRBV2 and TRBJ1-5, with no clear D. CDR3 length: 13 amino acids. The V end was cut by 6 bases, the J end by 1 base, with 7 bases between. Germline V gene data show CDR1 as SNHLY and CDR2 as FYNNEI.

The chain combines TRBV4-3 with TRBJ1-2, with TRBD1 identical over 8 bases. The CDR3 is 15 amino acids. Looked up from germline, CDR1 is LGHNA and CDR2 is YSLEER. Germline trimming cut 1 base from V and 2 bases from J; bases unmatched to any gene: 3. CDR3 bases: TGCGCCAGCAGCCAAGGCCAGGGGGCAAACTATGGCTACACCTTC. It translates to CASSQGQGANYGYTF.

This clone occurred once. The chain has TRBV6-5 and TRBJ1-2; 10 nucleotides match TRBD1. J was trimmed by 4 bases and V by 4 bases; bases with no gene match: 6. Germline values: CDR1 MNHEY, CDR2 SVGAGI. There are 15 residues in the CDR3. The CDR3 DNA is TGTGCCAGCAGTTTCCGGGACAGGGGCGGCTATGGCTACACCTTC. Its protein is CASSFRDRGGYGYTF.

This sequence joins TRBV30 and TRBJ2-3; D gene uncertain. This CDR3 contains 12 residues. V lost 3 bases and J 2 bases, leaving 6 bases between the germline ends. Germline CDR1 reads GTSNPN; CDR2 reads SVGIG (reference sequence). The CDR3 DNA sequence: TGTGCCTGGAGGTATTCCACAGATACGCAGTATTTT. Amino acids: CAWRYSTDTQYF.

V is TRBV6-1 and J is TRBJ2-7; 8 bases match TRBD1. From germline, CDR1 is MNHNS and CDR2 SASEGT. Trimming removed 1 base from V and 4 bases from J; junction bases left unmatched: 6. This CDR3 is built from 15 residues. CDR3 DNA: TGTGCCAGCAGTGAAGTGGCAGGGGGCGGTTACGAGCAGTACTTC. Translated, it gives CASSEVAGGGYEQYF.

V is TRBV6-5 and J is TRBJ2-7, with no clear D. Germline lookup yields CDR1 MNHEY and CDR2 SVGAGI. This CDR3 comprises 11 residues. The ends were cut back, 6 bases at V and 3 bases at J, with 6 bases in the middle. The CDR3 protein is CASRFFYEQYF. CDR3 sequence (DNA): TGTGCCAGCAGATTCTTCTACGAGCAGTACTTC.

The chain's CDR3 is CASSDSNRAHTEAFF. The CDR3 nucleotides read TGCGCCAGCAGTGATTCTAACAGGGCGCACACTGAAGCTTTCTTT. The chain employs TRBV10-1 and TRBJ1-1; D perhaps matches TRBD1 (6 bases). The length of the CDR3 is 15 residues. Germline CDR1 is WNHNN and CDR2 is SYGVQD (reference sequence). The V end was cut by 3 bases, the J end by 3 bases, with 14 bases between.

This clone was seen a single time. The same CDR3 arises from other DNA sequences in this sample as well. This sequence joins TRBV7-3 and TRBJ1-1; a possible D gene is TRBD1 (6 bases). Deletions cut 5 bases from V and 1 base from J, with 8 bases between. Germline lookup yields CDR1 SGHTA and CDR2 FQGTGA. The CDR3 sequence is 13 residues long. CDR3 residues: CASSPQGNTEAFF. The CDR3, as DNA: TGTGCCAGCAGCCCACAGGGGAACACTGAAGCTTTCTTT.

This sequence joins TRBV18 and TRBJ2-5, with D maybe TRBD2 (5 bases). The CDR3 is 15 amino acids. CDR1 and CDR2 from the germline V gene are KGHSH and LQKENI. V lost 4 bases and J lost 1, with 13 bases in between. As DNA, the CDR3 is TGTGCCAGCTCACGAGACGCGGGTCCCCAAGAGACCCAGTACTTC. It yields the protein CASSRDAGPQETQYF. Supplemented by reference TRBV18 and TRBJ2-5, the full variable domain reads NAGVMQNPRHLVRRRGQEARLRCSPMKGHSHVYWYRQLPEEGLKFMVYLQKENIIDESGMPKERFSAEFPKEGPSILRIQQVVRGDSAAYFCASSRDAGPQETQYFGPGTRLLVL.

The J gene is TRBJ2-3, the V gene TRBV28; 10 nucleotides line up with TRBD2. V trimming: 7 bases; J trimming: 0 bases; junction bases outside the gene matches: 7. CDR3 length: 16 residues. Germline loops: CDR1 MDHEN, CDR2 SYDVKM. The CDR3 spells CASKSGLAASTDTQYF. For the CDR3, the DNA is TGTGCCAGCAAATCTGGACTAGCGGCTAGCACAGATACGCAGTATTTT.

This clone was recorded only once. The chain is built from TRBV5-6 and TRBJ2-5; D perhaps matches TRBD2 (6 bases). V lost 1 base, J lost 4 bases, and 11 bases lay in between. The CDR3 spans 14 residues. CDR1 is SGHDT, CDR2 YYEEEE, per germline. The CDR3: CASSLPGVVETQYF. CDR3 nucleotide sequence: TGTGCCAGCAGCTTGCCGGGGGTCGTAGAGACCCAGTACTTC.

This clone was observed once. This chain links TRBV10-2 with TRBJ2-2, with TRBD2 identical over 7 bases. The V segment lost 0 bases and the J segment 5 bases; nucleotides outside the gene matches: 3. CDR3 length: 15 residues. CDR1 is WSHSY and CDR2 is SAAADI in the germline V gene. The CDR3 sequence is CASSESRAGTGELFF. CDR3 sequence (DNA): TGCGCCAGCAGTGAGTCGCGAGCGGGGACCGGGGAGCTGTTTTTT.

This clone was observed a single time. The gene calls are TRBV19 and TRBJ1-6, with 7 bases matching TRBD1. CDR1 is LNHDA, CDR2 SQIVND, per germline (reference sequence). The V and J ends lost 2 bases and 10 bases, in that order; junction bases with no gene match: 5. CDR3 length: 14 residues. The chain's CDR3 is CASSITTGPSPLHF. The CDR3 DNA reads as TGTGCCAGTAGTATAACGACAGGGCCATCACCCCTCCACTTT.

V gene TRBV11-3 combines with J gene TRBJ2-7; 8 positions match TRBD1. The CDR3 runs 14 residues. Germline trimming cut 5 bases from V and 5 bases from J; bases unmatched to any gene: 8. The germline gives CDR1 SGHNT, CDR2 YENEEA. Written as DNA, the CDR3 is TGTGCCAGCAGCCCAGGGACAGGCGGCAACGAGCAGTACTTC. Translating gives CASSPGTGGNEQYF.

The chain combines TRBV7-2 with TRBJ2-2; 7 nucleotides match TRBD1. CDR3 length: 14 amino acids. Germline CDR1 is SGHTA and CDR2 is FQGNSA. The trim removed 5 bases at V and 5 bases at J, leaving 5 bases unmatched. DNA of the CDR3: TGTGCCAGCAGCCCGACAGGGTATACCGGGGAGCTGTTTTTT. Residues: CASSPTGYTGELFF.

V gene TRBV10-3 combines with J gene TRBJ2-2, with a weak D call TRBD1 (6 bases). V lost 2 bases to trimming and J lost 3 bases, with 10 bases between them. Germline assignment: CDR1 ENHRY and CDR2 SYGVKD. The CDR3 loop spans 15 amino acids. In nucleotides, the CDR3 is TGTGCCATCAGTGAGGGGGGCAGGTACACCGGGGAGCTGTTTTTT. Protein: CAISEGGRYTGELFF.

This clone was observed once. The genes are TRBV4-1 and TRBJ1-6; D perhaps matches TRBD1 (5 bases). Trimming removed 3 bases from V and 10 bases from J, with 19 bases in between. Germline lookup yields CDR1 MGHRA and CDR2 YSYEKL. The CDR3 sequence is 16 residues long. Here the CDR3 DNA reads TGCGCCAGCAGCCAGACTACCGGGACTGTAGGATCACCCCTCCACTTT. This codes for CASSQTTGTVGSPLHF.

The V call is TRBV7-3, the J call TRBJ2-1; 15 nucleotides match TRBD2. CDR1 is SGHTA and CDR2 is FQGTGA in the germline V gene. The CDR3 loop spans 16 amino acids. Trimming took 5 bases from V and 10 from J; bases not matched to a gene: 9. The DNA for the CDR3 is TGTGCCAGCAGCCCCGGGACTAGCGGGGGGAGGGGCGAGCAGTTCTTC. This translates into CASSPGTSGGRGEQFF.

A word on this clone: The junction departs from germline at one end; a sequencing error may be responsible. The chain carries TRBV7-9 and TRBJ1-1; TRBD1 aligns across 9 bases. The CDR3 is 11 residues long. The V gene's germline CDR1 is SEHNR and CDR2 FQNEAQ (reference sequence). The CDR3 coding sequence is TGTGCCAGCAGCTCCCGGGACAGGGCTCTCTTT. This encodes CASSSRDRALF.

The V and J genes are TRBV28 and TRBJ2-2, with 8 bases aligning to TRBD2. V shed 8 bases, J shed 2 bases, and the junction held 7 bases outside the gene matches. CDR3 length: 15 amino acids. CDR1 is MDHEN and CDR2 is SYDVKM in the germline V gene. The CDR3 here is CASARGGRNTGELFF. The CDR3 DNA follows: TGTGCCAGCGCCCGGGGGGGCCGTAACACCGGGGAGCTGTTTTTT. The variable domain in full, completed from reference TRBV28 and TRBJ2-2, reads DVKVTQSSRYLVKRTGEKVFLECVQDMDHENMFWYRQDPGLGLRLIYFSYDVKMKEKGDIPEGYSVSREKKERFSLILESASTNQTSMYLCASARGGRNTGELFFGEGSRLTVL.

CDR3 in amino acids: CASSLLRGADTGELFF. As DNA, the CDR3 is TGTGCCAGCAGCTTACTGCGGGGGGCTGACACCGGGGAGCTGTTTTTT. The chain has TRBV7-3 and TRBJ2-2; 8 bases agree with TRBD2. The ends lost 2 bases at V and 3 bases at J; junction bases unmatched: 5. Germline V CDR1 and CDR2: SGHTA, FQGTGA. CDR3 length: 16 amino acids. Full variable domain (rest looked up from reference TRBV7-3 and TRBJ2-2): GAGVSQTPSNKVTEKGKYVELRCDPISGHTALYWYRQSLGQGPEFLIYFQGTGAADDSGLPNDRFFAVRPEGSVSTLKIQRTERGDSAVYLCASSLLRGADTGELFFGEGSRLTVL.